This is a list of T cell receptor beta chains from one sample in a study of T-cell memory formation after mild COVID-19. One entry per CDR3 protein results from TCRdb running MiXCR on the 5' RACE reads. The sample yields 140,000 or so distinct CDR3 sequences, 13% to 15% seen once. The sample consisted of PBMCs or a T cell subset sorted from them (not recorded which). These receptors all come from an adult woman who had mild COVID-19 (a few samples of this study predate the infection). Cell type and time point are not known. The CDR3 runs from the conserved cysteine through the conserved F or W. The order of the fields is D gene, clone size, V gene, J gene, CDR3 protein, CDR3 DNA. The D gene is left open where the match is weak. Size is stated for part of the rows, as once, few or many counts, or as a class when the clone is expanded.

TRBD1	few	TRBV3-1	TRBJ1-3	CASSRTAGTGATLGNTIYF	TGTGCCAGCAGCCGCACAGCCGGGACAGGGGCTACCCTTGGAAACACCATATATTTT
-	-	TRBV7-9	TRBJ2-2	CASSPSVAGPDTGELFF	TGTGCCAGCAGCCCTAGTGTCGCGGGCCCGGACACCGGGGAGCTGTTTTTT
TRBD2	-	TRBV20-1	TRBJ2-3	CSAESWTSGDNTDTQYF	TGCAGTGCCGAAAGTTGGACTAGCGGAGATAACACAGATACGCAGTATTTT
-	-	TRBV5-6	TRBJ1-5	CASSLPGGQPQHF	TGTGCCAGCAGCTTGCCAGGCGGGCAGCCCCAGCATTTT
-	few	TRBV12-3/TRBV12-4	TRBJ2-7	CASSWGDIAYEQYF	TGTGCCAGCAGTTGGGGGGACATAGCCTACGAGCAGTACTTC
-	few	TRBV5-4	TRBJ2-3	CASSLVVGGATDTQYF	TGTGCCAGCAGCTTGGTGGTGGGGGGGGCCACAGATACGCAGTATTTT
-	few	TRBV15	TRBJ2-7	CATSRELRGYEQYF	TGTGCCACCAGCAGAGAATTAAGGGGCTACGAGCAGTACTTC
-	-	TRBV25-1	TRBJ1-1	CASSGEGMSREAFF	TGTGCCAGCAGTGGAGAGGGGATGAGCCGTGAAGCTTTCTTT
TRBD2	-	TRBV20-1	TRBJ2-3	CSAYPLAGGDTQYF	TGCAGTGCATACCCCCTAGCGGGGGGAGATACGCAGTATTTT
-	few	TRBV6-2/TRBV6-3	TRBJ2-7	CASSYRLPYDGTEQYF	TGTGCCAGCAGTTACCGCTTACCTTACGACGGGACCGAGCAGTACTTC
-	once	TRBV7-9	TRBJ2-2	CASSLARRPTGELFF	TGTGCCAGCAGCTTAGCGCGCAGGCCCACCGGGGAGCTGTTTTTT
-	few	TRBV20-1	TRBJ1-1	CSALRLSLATLPTEAFF	TGCAGTGCTCTTCGCCTTAGTCTGGCGACACTCCCCACTGAAGCTTTCTTT
TRBD2	-	TRBV29-1	TRBJ2-5	CSVEPAGIQETQYF	TGCAGCGTTGAACCAGCGGGGATACAAGAGACCCAGTACTTC
TRBD2	few	TRBV7-3	TRBJ2-3	CASSLYGGAADTQYF	TGTGCCAGCAGCTTATACGGGGGGGCTGCAGATACGCAGTATTTT
-	-	TRBV12-3/TRBV12-4	TRBJ2-2	CASRIYGSAGELFF	TGTGCCAGCAGGATTTATGGGTCGGCCGGGGAGCTGTTTTTT
-	few	TRBV29-1	TRBJ1-1	CSVLDSRGTEAFF	TGCAGCGTTCTAGACAGCCGCGGCACTGAAGCTTTCTTT
-	-	TRBV10-3	TRBJ2-3	CAIRGGLADTDTQYF	TGTGCCATCAGAGGCGGGCTAGCTGACACAGATACGCAGTATTTT
-	few	TRBV6-6	TRBJ1-5	CASRPGVKSNQPQHF	TGTGCCAGCAGACCAGGGGTGAAAAGCAATCAGCCCCAGCATTTT
TRBD1	-	TRBV25-1	TRBJ1-2	CASSALGGTGHYGYTF	TGTGCCAGCAGTGCCCTTGGGGGGACAGGGCACTATGGCTACACCTTC
TRBD2	few	TRBV24-1	TRBJ2-2	CATSREGLYTGELFF	TGTGCCACCAGTCGGGAGGGCCTTTATACCGGGGAGCTGTTTTTT
-	few	TRBV29-1	TRBJ2-7	CSVDSPGHSYEQYF	TGCAGCGTTGACTCCCCGGGGCACTCCTACGAGCAGTACTTC
-	-	TRBV12-3/TRBV12-4	TRBJ2-7	CASSFGSISYEQYF	TGTGCCAGCAGTTTTGGTTCCATCTCCTACGAGCAGTACTTC
-	few	TRBV24-1	TRBJ2-7	CATSDLSSYEQYF	TGTGCCACCAGTGATTTATCCAGTTACGAGCAGTACTTC
TRBD2	-	TRBV12-3/TRBV12-4	TRBJ2-5	CASSPMAGVVETQYF	TGTGCCAGCAGTCCCATGGCGGGGGTAGTGGAGACCCAGTACTTC
-	-	TRBV15	TRBJ2-7	CATSRASRGEQYF	TGTGCCACCAGCAGGGCAAGCAGGGGCGAGCAGTACTTC
-	many	TRBV7-3	TRBJ2-1	CASSEEGFLRQFF	TGTGCCAGCAGTGAGGAGGGGTTTCTACGGCAGTTCTTC
-	-	TRBV6-1	TRBJ2-1	CASSEDPIVSSYNEQFF	TGTGCCAGCAGTGAAGACCCGATTGTGAGCTCCTACAATGAGCAGTTCTTC
TRBD2	-	TRBV29-1	TRBJ2-5	CSVEGGRALETQYF	TGCAGCGTTGAAGGAGGGAGGGCCTTGGAGACCCAGTACTTC
TRBD1	few	TRBV7-6	TRBJ1-2	CASSPTTGASYGYTF	TGTGCCAGCAGCCCGACCACAGGGGCCTCCTATGGCTACACCTTC
-	-	TRBV7-9	TRBJ2-7	CASSLGLGDEQYF	TGTGCCAGCAGCTTAGGGCTAGGCGACGAGCAGTACTTC
-	-	TRBV19	TRBJ2-2	CASSSPTGSGELFF	TGTGCCAGTAGTAGCCCAACAGGATCCGGGGAGCTGTTTTTT
-	-	TRBV5-1	TRBJ1-2	CASSSYRTDYGYTF	TGCGCCAGCAGCTCCTATCGGACAGACTATGGCTACACCTTC
-	-	TRBV19	TRBJ1-5	CASSIWGARQPQHF	TGTGCCAGTAGTATTTGGGGGGCGCGACAGCCCCAGCATTTT
-	many	TRBV11-3	TRBJ2-1	CASSLPRGNPTRDEQFF	TGTGCCAGCAGCTTACCCCGGGGTAACCCAACAAGGGATGAGCAGTTCTTC
-	few	TRBV20-1	TRBJ2-1	CSALQGTYNEQFF	TGCAGTGCCCTACAGGGGACTTACAATGAGCAGTTCTTC
TRBD1	once	TRBV3-1	TRBJ1-5	CASSPSHAGTDRYAQHF	TGTGCCAGCAGCCCTTCCCATGCCGGGACAGATCGCTATGCCCAGCATTTT
TRBD2	-	TRBV11-1	TRBJ2-1	CASSLWREELSLHEQFF	TGTGCCAGCAGCCTATGGCGGGAGGAACTTAGCTTGCATGAGCAGTTCTTC
TRBD1	-	TRBV20-1	TRBJ1-2	CSARHQGAYYGYTF	TGCAGTGCTAGGCACCAGGGGGCTTACTATGGCTACACCTTC
TRBD2	-	TRBV4-2	TRBJ2-7	CASSHNLAGAGEQYF	TGTGCCAGCAGCCACAACCTAGCGGGAGCGGGCGAGCAGTACTTC
TRBD1	few	TRBV30	TRBJ2-7	CAWSVGTGSREQYF	TGTGCCTGGAGTGTCGGGACAGGGAGTCGAGAGCAGTACTTC
-	few	TRBV29-1	TRBJ2-7	CSVRTQGEQYF	TGCAGCGTCCGCACACAGGGTGAGCAGTACTTC
TRBD2	few	TRBV7-6	TRBJ2-1	CASSSGDGVAGAYNEQFF	TGTGCCAGCAGCTCGGGGGATGGGGTAGCGGGGGCCTACAATGAGCAGTTCTTC
-	-	TRBV7-6	TRBJ2-5	CASSLDPVAETQYF	TGTGCCAGCAGCTTAGATCCAGTGGCGGAGACCCAGTACTTC
TRBD1	few	TRBV5-1	TRBJ1-1	CASSLDRQGTEAFF	TGCGCCAGCAGCTTGGATCGACAGGGCACTGAAGCTTTCTTT
-	-	TRBV20-1	TRBJ2-7	CSARRTEAYEQYF	TGCAGTGCTAGGCGGACTGAAGCCTACGAGCAGTACTTC
-	-	TRBV19	TRBJ2-7	CASSNGNFPYEQYF	TGTGCCAGTAGTAACGGAAACTTCCCCTACGAGCAGTACTTC
-	many	TRBV12-3/TRBV12-4	TRBJ1-2	CASSSGLPNYGYTF	TGTGCCAGCAGTTCGGGCCTACCTAACTATGGCTACACCTTC
-	few	TRBV6-4	TRBJ2-1	CASSDGGDGDEQFF	TGTGCCAGCAGTGACGGCGGGGACGGGGATGAGCAGTTCTTC